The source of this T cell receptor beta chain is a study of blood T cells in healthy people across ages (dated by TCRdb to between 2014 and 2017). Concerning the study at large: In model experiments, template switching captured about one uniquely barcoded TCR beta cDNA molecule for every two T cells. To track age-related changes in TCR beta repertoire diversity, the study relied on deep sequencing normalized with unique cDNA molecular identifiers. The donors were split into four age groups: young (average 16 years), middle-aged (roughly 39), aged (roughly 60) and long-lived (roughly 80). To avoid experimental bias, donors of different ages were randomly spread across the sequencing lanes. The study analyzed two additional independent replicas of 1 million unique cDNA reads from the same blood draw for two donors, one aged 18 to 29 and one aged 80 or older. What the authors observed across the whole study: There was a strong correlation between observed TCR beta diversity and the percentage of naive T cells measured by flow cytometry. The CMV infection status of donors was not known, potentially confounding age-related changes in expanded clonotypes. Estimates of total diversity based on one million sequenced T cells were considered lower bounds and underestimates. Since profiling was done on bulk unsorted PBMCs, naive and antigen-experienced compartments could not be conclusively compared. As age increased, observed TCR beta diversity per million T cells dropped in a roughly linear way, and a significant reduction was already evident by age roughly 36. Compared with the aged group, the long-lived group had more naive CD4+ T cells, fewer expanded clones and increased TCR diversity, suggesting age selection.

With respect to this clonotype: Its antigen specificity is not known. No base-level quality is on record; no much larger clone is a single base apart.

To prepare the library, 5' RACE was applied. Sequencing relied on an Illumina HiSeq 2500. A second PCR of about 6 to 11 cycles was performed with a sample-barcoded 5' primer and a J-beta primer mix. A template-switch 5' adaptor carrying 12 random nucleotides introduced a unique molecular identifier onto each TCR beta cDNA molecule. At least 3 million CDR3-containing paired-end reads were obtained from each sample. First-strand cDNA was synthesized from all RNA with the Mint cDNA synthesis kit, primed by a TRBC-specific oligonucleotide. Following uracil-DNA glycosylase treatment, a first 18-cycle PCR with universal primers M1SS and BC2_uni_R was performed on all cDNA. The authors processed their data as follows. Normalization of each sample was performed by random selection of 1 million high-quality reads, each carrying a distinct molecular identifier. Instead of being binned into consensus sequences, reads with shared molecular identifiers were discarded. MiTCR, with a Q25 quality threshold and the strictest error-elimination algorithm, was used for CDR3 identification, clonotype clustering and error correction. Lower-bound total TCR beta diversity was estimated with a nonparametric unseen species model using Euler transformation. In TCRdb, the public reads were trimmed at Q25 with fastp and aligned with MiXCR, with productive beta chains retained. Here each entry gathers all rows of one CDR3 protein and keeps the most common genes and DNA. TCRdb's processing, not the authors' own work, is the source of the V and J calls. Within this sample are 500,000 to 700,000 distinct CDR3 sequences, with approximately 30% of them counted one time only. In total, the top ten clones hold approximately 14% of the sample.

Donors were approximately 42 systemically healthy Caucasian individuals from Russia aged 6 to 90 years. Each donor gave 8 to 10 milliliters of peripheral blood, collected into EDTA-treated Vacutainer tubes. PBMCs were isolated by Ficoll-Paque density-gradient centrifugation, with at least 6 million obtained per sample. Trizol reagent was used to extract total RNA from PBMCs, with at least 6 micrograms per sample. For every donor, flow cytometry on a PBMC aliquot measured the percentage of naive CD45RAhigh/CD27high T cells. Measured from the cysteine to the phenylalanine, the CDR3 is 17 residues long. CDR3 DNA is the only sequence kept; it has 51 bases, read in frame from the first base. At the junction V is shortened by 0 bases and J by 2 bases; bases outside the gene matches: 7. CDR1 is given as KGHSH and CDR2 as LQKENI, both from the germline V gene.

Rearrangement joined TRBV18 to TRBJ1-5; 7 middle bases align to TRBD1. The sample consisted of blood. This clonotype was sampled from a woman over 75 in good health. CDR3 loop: CASSPPGPRGGNQPQHF. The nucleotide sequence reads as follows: TGTGCCAGCTCACCACCGGGACCCAGGGGGGGCAATCAGCCCCAGCATTTT.